This TCR beta chain was found in a study of post-analysis software for immune sequencing data (dated by TCRdb to between 2014 and 2017). About the study as a whole: Relapsing-remitting, secondary progressive and progressive-relapsing multiple sclerosis were recorded as disease courses, and subtype annotation was lacking for some patients. Patient repertoires were compared against roughly 11 previously published healthy control repertoires from donors aged 6 to 25 years. A subset of samples was prepared in parallel using single-end sample barcoding, then pooled and co-amplified after Illumina adapter ligation.

The library was made by PCR. Sequencing used an Illumina HiSeq 2500. To reduce PCR and sequencing biases, unique molecular identifiers were built into the TCR beta cDNA libraries. Approximately 500,000 cDNA molecules were obtained per 1 to 10 million input T cells, so each molecule approximated one T cell. The patient libraries were prepared and sequenced using the same protocol as the earlier healthy control dataset. Samples belonging to the same batch were prepared together, multiplexed and sequenced on a shared HiSeq lane. As for how the authors treated the data: Raw barcoded reads were processed with MIGEC, discarding single-read molecular identifier groups before consensus assembly and CDR3 extraction. Clonotype tables were post-analysed with VDJtools, normalizing diversity by down-sampling all datasets to the smallest sample size. Repertoire overlap clustering matched CDR3 amino acid but not nucleotide sequences to correct batch-related cross-sample contamination. TCRdb itself trimmed the public reads at Q25 with fastp, ran MiXCR and retained productive beta chains. Rows matching on CDR3 protein sequence are summarized as one entry with the most common DNA and genes. TCRdb, not the original authors, processed these V and J calls. Recorded for this sample are about 190,000 distinct CDR3 sequences; 29% of them occurred a single time. The biggest ten clones account for about 3.4% of the sample.

Remarks on this clonotype: What this receptor recognizes is not known. Per-base quality was not reported, and no clone a single base away is much larger than it.

From a lookup of the germline V gene, CDR1 and CDR2 are SGHRS and YFSETQ. The CDR3 starts with the cysteine, ends with the phenylalanine, and has 14 residues. Only the CDR3 portion is preserved as DNA: 42 bases, with reading frame beginning at the first base. TCR beta repertoires were profiled from peripheral blood of roughly 13 young patients with multiple sclerosis to demonstrate the VDJtools post-analysis software. Multiple sclerosis patients were children and adolescents aged 6 to 15 years. Beyond this particular receptor, the publication reports: Direct clustering with F measure showed strong co-clustering of samples prepared in the same batch, prompting a batch-effect correction. The multiple sclerosis patient group was slightly younger than the control group. Multiple sclerosis patients had significantly lower normalized Chao1 diversity than controls, a result that suggests substantial peripheral T-cell clonal expansion. Significantly higher frequencies in patients than in controls were found for roughly 5 TRBV segments, including TRBV5-6, TRBV5-1 and TRBV20-1.

The clonotype originates from a girl younger than 18 with multiple sclerosis. The sequenced sample consisted of blood. The chain couples TRBV5-1 to TRBJ2-4; the D gene is possibly TRBD1, with 5 bases matching. The J call may not be correct, given that the DNA end is closer to TRBJ2-7. CDR3 region: CASSLNPGWYEQYF. The DNA is TGCGCCAGCAGCTTGAATCCAGGGTGGTACGAGCAGTACTTC.